This T cell receptor (beta chain) was recovered during a study of Tregs in tolerant kidney transplant recipients. Study details: Recipient cells were told from donor cells by antibody staining. Broader study findings: Expanding Tregs on activated donor B cells appeared to best identify donor-specific TCRbeta clones.

Profiled with immunoSEQ multiplex PCR; TCRdb holds only in-frame clones, not every one. The sample holds approximately 17,000 clones, about 57% seen once. The sample holds many counts of this clone. Its cognate antigen is unknown. CDR1 and CDR2 from the germline V gene are SGHRS and YFSETQ. Trimming cost V 4 bases and J 6 bases, with 13 bases left between them. This CDR3 is built from 13 residues. The J gene is TRBJ1-2, the V gene TRBV5-1; a possible D gene is TRBD1 (6 bases). This TCR derives from a human donor in good health. The specimen sequenced was Tregs from blood cultured with allogeneic cells. CDR3 coding DNA: TGCGCCAGCAGCCCTCCGAGGGGGGATGGCTACACCTTC. It yields the protein CASSPPRGDGYTF. Filled out from reference TRBV5-1 and TRBJ1-2, the complete variable domain reads KAGVTQTPRYLIKTRGQQVTLSCSPISGHRSVSWYQQTPGQGLQFLFEYFSETQRNKGNFPGRFSGRQFSNSRSEMNVSTLELGDSALYLCASSPPRGDGYTFGSGTRLTVV.